Shown below are 8 T cell receptor beta chains from a single sample sequenced in a study of blood T cell repertoires in COVID-19. The method was immunoSEQ multiplex PCR; TCRdb's version includes in-frame clones alone and lacks a portion of them. This sample carries approximately 350,000 clones, roughly 90% of them seen once, and the ten largest clones take less than 9%. Sequenced sample: peripheral blood. These TCRs come from a woman aged 60-75 years with COVID-19, enrolled during active disease.

This chain links TRBV27 with TRBJ1-4, with no clear D. Trimming cost V 7 bases and J 8 bases, with 14 bases left between them. CDR1 and CDR2 from the germline V gene are MNHEY and SMNVEV (reference sequence). This CDR3 has 13 amino acids. This chain's CDR3 is CASIPGMEEKLFF. DNA for the CDR3: TGTGCCAGCATCCCCGGGATGGAGGAAAAACTGTTTTTT.

V and J are TRBV4-1 and TRBJ2-4; no definite D call. Germline V gives CDR1 MGHRA, CDR2 YSYEKL. V lost 5 bases and J 0 bases, leaving 14 bases between the germline ends. The CDR3 contains 16 residues. In DNA, the CDR3 is TGCGCCAGCAGCGAAAAACAGCAACTAGCCAAAAACATTCAGTACTTC. This gives the protein CASSEKQQLAKNIQYF.

The chain couples TRBV27 to TRBJ2-7; possible D gene TRBD2, 7 bases. This CDR3 spans 17 amino acids. CDR1 is MNHEY and CDR2 is SMNVEV in the germline V gene (reference sequence). V was shortened by 3 bases and J by 3 bases, with 21 bases between the two germline ends. The CDR3 coding sequence is TGTGCCAGCAGTTTCCGCAGTGCTAGGGGGGGAGGCTACGAGCAGTACTTC. This sequence encodes CASSFRSARGGGYEQYF.

The genes are TRBV3-1 (or the pseudogene TRBV3-2) and TRBJ1-1; TRBD1 aligns across 10 bases. J gave up 4 bases and V 3 bases, and 11 bases lay outside the gene matches. The length of the CDR3 is 17 residues. Germline CDR1 and CDR2: LGHDT and YNNKEL (reference sequence). The CDR3 region has the DNA TGTGCCAGCAGCCAGAGGGGACAGGGGCTGGGGAGCACTGAAGCTTTCTTT. Its protein is CASSQRGQGLGSTEAFF.

The rearrangement links TRBV7-9 to TRBJ2-7; the D is unclear. V lost 5 bases and J lost 1, with 12 bases in between. From germline, CDR1 is SEHNR and CDR2 FQNEAQ (reference sequence). CDR3 length: 14 residues. CDR3 amino acids: CASSRTDSSYEQYF. CDR3 bases: TGTGCCAGCAGCCGAACCGACTCATCCTACGAGCAGTACTTC.

This sequence joins TRBV21-1 and TRBJ2-7; the DNA was not used to check the table's D call, TRBD2. TRBV21-1 is a pseudogene locus. The CDR3 sequence is 15 residues long. Here the CDR3 reads CASSKGGSGSYEQYF. CDR3 nucleotide sequence: TGTGCCAGCAGCAAAGGAGGTAGCGGTTCCTACGAGCAGTACTTC.

A single count supports this clone. This rearrangement joins TRBV6-5 to TRBJ1-4, with a possible D match to TRBD1 (5 bases). Germline CDR1 reads MNHEY; CDR2 reads SVGAGI. Trimming cost V 6 bases and J 7 bases, with 15 bases left between them. CDR3 length: 14 amino acids. CDR3 protein: CASRGPGRGEKLFF. CDR3 sequence (DNA): TGTGCCAGCAGGGGACCCGGGAGGGGTGAAAAACTGTTTTTT.

V gene TRBV2 combines with J gene TRBJ2-5, with a possible D match to TRBD2 (5 bases). V was clipped by 6 bases and J by 4 bases, with 12 bases between them. Germline V gene lookup returns CDR1 SNHLY and CDR2 FYNNEI. The CDR3 runs to 13 residues. DNA for the CDR3: TGTGCCAGCAGATTTGGAAGCGGAGAGACCCAGTACTTC. Translation: CASRFGSGETQYF.